Reported below is one T cell receptor (beta chain). In its sample, this clone was seen once. This clone's antigen is unknown. No base quality values were provided; no much bigger clone lies one nucleotide off. Per the publication, the time point label means: about 28 days (+/-7) after the second vaccine dose. Because spike-specific TCR depth and breadth did not differ between the two schedules, AZD1222 recipients who got a second dose at roughly 4 weeks were pooled with those who got a second dose at roughly 12 weeks. Vaccinee samples were obtained from the UK trials COV001 and COV002, which included a single-blind randomized controlled phase 2/3 trial of AZD1222 (ChAdOx1 nCoV-19) in healthy adults. For TCRbeta chain sequencing, PBMC samples were collected from trial participants at day 0 and at day 28 after the second dose. This sample is part of a study of T cell responses to AZD1222 COVID-19 vaccine (dated by TCRdb to about 2021). Study-wide context: TCR sequencing was performed for roughly 240 trial participants, of whom around 200 were given two doses of AZD1222 and approximately 26 were given two doses of MenACWY control vaccine. Trial participants were enrolled by age into 18-55, 56-69 and 70-plus year subgroups, with roughly 160, 29 and 62 TCR-sequenced participants respectively. Beyond this particular receptor, the publication reports: Nearly half of unique spike-specific TCRs reportedly recognized epitopes outside regions mutated in the B.1.351 and B.1.1.7 variants. Conclusions about previously exposed vaccinees are limited because only a handful of AZD1222 recipients were SARS-CoV-2 seropositive at baseline. The vaccine-associated CD4 TCRs covered the entire spike protein, and the dominant responses fell in regions 160-218 and 743-854. Participants were mostly white British, with more females than males. The authors suggested clonal diversity may have been underestimated. A significant rise in spike-specific TCR breadth and depth was observed after two AZD1222 doses relative to day 0 and relative to MenACWY recipients. Because no samples from the day 14 peak response were available, repertoires could be characterized only after the peak T cell response. The 56-69-year group was small, and its depth increase did not reach significance, likely because of low power.

Clipping removes 5 bases from V and 6 bases from J, with 6 as the unmatched junction base count. Spanning cysteine to phenylalanine, the CDR3 consists of 15 amino acids. Only the CDR3 part of the read is kept: 45 bases, read in frame from the first base. CDR1 and CDR2 were assigned from the germline V gene (reference sequence) as LNHDA and SQIVND. The CDR3 regions of human TCRbeta chains were analyzed by immunosequencing. The authors processed their data as follows. TCRs in the repertoires were matched against a reference library of SARS-CoV-2-specific TCRs that had been generated with the MIRA antigen-specificity platform. Breadth meant the fraction of unique TCRs that were SARS-CoV-2-associated, whereas depth meant the fraction of total T cells that were SARS-CoV-2-associated. Using the MIRA data, each spike-specific TCR was assigned both to the spike region to which the TCR was reactive and to a CD4 or CD8 class. Log10-transformed breadth and depth values were compared by one-way ANOVA with Sidak's multiple comparisons tests. TCRdb took over this immuneACCESS table, retaining in-frame rearrangements with V and J assigned. Such tables are incomplete; in checked studies, under half of the missing clones stem from an unresolved V gene, and the remainder is unexplained. V and J calls and clone size are given by that table; D and trimming were obtained from the DNA. For this sample there are 150,000 to 160,000 clones; 87% appear just once. About 8.9% of the sample lies in the top ten.

The chain employs TRBV19 and TRBJ2-1; TRBD1 aligns with 11 central bases. Material: peripheral blood, obtained 28 days after the second AZD1222 dose. This TCR came from an adult who received the AZD1222 COVID-19 vaccine. The CDR3 has the sequence CASSLVGQGGNEQFF. Read as DNA, the sequence is TGTGCCAGTAGTCTGGTGGGACAGGGGGGCAATGAGCAGTTCTTC.